Below, 11 T cell receptor beta chains from the same sample are listed, as sequenced in a study of blood T cell repertoires in COVID-19. The repertoire was sequenced with immunoSEQ multiplex PCR; TCRdb's copy has only in-frame clones and lacks some. The top ten clones hold about 40% of a sample with some 130,000 clones, 84% of them seen once. The sequenced sample consisted of peripheral blood. Receptor source: a human donor in a cohort sampled during active COVID-19.

The chain has TRBV19 and TRBJ1-2, with TRBD1 identical over 7 bases. CDR3 length: 14 amino acids. J was trimmed by 3 bases and V by 5 bases; bases with no gene match: 6. Germline loops: CDR1 LNHDA, CDR2 SQIVND (reference sequence). This CDR3 reads CASSALQGYYGYTF. CDR3 in DNA: TGTGCCAGTAGTGCCCTACAGGGGTACTATGGCTACACCTTC.

J is TRBJ1-3 and V is TRBV18; D unclear. The CDR3 runs 13 residues. In germline, CDR1 is KGHSH, CDR2 LQKENI. Trimming took 3 bases from V and 7 from J, leaving 10 bases between them. CDR3 DNA sequence: TGTGCCAGCTCACCGAAGGAGGGCAACACCATATATTTT. As protein: CASSPKEGNTIYF. The full variable domain, rest sourced from reference TRBV18 and TRBJ1-3, is NAGVMQNPRHLVRRRGQEARLRCSPMKGHSHVYWYRQLPEEGLKFMVYLQKENIIDESGMPKERFSAEFPKEGPSILRIQQVVRGDSAAYFCASSPKEGNTIYFGEGSWLTVV.

The V and J genes are TRBV5-4 and TRBJ1-1; possible D gene TRBD1, 5 bases. Germline V gene lookup returns CDR1 SGHNT and CDR2 YYREEE (reference sequence). The CDR3 runs to 12 residues. Trimming shortened V by 4 bases and J by 4 bases, and 8 bases separated the two germline ends. CDR3 region: CASSPQGTEAFF. Written as DNA, the CDR3 is TGTGCCAGCAGCCCCCAGGGCACTGAAGCTTTCTTT.

The J gene is TRBJ2-2, the V gene TRBV7-2, with TRBD1 matching over 9 bases. This CDR3 is built from 17 residues. The trim removed 5 bases at V and 0 bases at J, leaving 7 bases unmatched. Germline CDR1 and CDR2: SGHTA and FQGNSA. CDR3: CASSPGTGRANTGELFF. Written as DNA, the CDR3 is TGTGCCAGCAGCCCCGGGACAGGGCGAGCGAACACCGGGGAGCTGTTTTTT.

The V gene is TRBV15, the J gene TRBJ2-1; 10 positions agree with TRBD2. V shed 9 bases, J shed 7 bases, and the junction held 6 bases outside the gene matches. Per germline, CDR1 LNHNV and CDR2 YYDKDF (reference sequence). This CDR3 contains 13 residues. In DNA form, the CDR3 reads TGTGCCACAGGACTAGCGGAGAAGAATGAGCAGTTCTTC. Its protein is CATGLAEKNEQFF.

The J gene is TRBJ2-5, the V gene TRBV7-2; D is perhaps TRBD1 (6 bases). Trimming took off 5 bases at V and 5 bases at J, with 9 bases between the two ends. Germline V gives CDR1 SGHTA, CDR2 FQGNSA. This CDR3 is 12 amino acids long. The CDR3 DNA is TGTGCCAGCAGCGACCAGGGGGAGACCCAGTACTTC. Translation: CASSDQGETQYF.

The chain combines TRBV11-2 with TRBJ2-3; tentatively, D is TRBD2 (6 bases). This CDR3 has 15 amino acids. V was clipped by 2 bases and J by 3 bases, with 12 bases between them. Germline V gene lookup returns CDR1 SGHAT and CDR2 FQNNGV. The CDR3 DNA is TGTGCCAGCAGCTTAAACGGACGGGGGACAGATACGCAGTATTTT. It is translated as CASSLNGRGTDTQYF.

The chain links TRBV18 to TRBJ1-1; TRBD1 is a possible D gene (5 bases). The CDR3 sequence is 16 residues long. Germline-derived CDR1 and CDR2 are KGHSH and LQKENI. Between the trimmed V and J ends, which lost 6 bases and 1 base, there was a span of 18 bases. In nucleotides, the CDR3 is TGTGCCAGCTCCCCCCCTAGGACATCTTCGAACACTGAAGCTTTCTTT. Its protein is CASSPPRTSSNTEAFF.

The gene calls are TRBV9 and TRBJ2-1; 8 bases fit TRBD2. The CDR3 totals 15 residues. V shed 4 bases and J 3 bases; nucleotides not matched to a gene: 6. Germline V lookup: CDR1 SGDLS, CDR2 YYNGEE. CDR3 residues: CASSTESGSYNEQFF. The CDR3, as DNA: TGTGCCAGCAGCACAGAAAGCGGGAGCTACAATGAGCAGTTCTTC.

This chain links TRBV27 with TRBJ1-5; 10 nucleotides align to TRBD1. Per the germline V gene, CDR1 is MNHEY and CDR2 is SMNVEV (reference sequence). CDR3 length: 16 residues. The V and J ends lost 5 bases and 6 bases, in that order; junction bases with no gene match: 10. CDR3 sequence: CASSPTGGEVLQPQHF. DNA for the CDR3: TGTGCCAGCAGTCCGACAGGGGGCGAAGTGCTTCAGCCCCAGCATTTT.

This chain connects TRBV12-5 to TRBJ1-1; 7 bases are a match to TRBD1. The CDR3 consists of 14 residues. The V segment lost 5 bases and the J segment 4 bases; nucleotides outside the gene matches: 7. Germline V CDR1 and CDR2: LGHNT, FRNRAP. CDR3 sequence: CASGQDRTSTEAFF. CDR3 in DNA: TGTGCTAGTGGTCAGGACAGGACCTCCACTGAAGCTTTCTTT. Together with reference TRBV12-5 and TRBJ1-1, the CDR3 gives the full variable domain: DARVTQTPRHKVTEMGQEVTMRCQPILGHNTVFWYRQTMMQGLELLAYFRNRAPLDDSGMPKDRFSAEMPDATLATLKIQPSEPRDSAVYFCASGQDRTSTEAFFGQGTRLTVV.